A selection of T cell receptor beta chains follows, all from one sample in a study of B cell selection in AIRE deficiency. Measured with immunoSEQ multiplex PCR; TCRdb has only the in-frame clones, and not every one. The data contain 13,000 to 15,000 clones, roughly 91% of them singletons. Sequenced input: Tregs sorted from PBMCs. The receptors were sampled from a human donor with AIRE deficiency. Both conserved end residues are part of each CDR3. For some rows the clone size is stated as once, few or many, or as a class when expanded; others skip it.

length: 11; size: .; J: TRBJ1-2; V: TRBV25-1; CDR3: CASRGNYGYTF
length: 14; size: once; J: TRBJ2-5; V: TRBV7-2; CDR3: CASSLGLVVETQYF
length: 12; size: .; J: TRBJ2-2; V: TRBV28; CDR3: CASSKNTGELFF
length: 16; size: .; J: TRBJ2-7; V: TRBV5-1; CDR3: CASSLGEGQGTYEQYF
length: 18; size: once; J: TRBJ1-5; V: TRBV19; CDR3: CASSPRQAGVYSNQPQHF
length: 15; size: .; J: TRBJ1-3; V: TRBV5-4; CDR3: CASSLLGRTGNTIYF
length: 13; size: .; J: TRBJ2-7; V: TRBV19; CDR3: CASRGPNSYEQYF
length: 10; size: .; J: TRBJ1-1; V: TRBV30; CDR3: CAWGNTEAFF
length: 19; size: .; J: TRBJ2-1; V: TRBV4-3; CDR3: CASSQGALAGGLSDNEQFF
length: 13; size: .; J: TRBJ1-1; V: TRBV7-3; CDR3: CASSLGSHTEAFF
length: 13; size: .; J: TRBJ1-5; V: TRBV28; CDR3: CASRRPSNQPQHF
length: 15; size: .; J: TRBJ2-1; V: TRBV6-5; CDR3: CASSYSRDGYNEQFF
length: 16; size: .; J: TRBJ2-2; V: TRBV10-3; CDR3: CAISVIGTTNTGELFF
length: 12; size: .; J: TRBJ1-1; V: TRBV28; CDR3: CASSRRNTEAFF
length: 14; size: .; J: TRBJ1-5; V: TRBV28; CDR3: CATRDRGPNQPQHF
length: 16; size: .; J: TRBJ2-3; V: TRBV6-5; CDR3: CASSYFGTGRTDTQYF
length: 13; size: .; J: TRBJ1-2; V: TRBV2; CDR3: CASRSRRSYGYTF
length: 16; size: .; J: TRBJ2-1; V: TRBV19; CDR3: CASTTYVGVADNEQFF
length: 16; size: once; J: TRBJ2-5; V: TRBV7-9; CDR3: CASSLGARGGQETQYF
length: 11; size: .; J: TRBJ2-1; V: TRBV18; CDR3: CASSEGIEQFF
length: 14; size: .; J: TRBJ1-6; V: TRBV5-1; CDR3: CASSLTGDNSPLHF
length: 13; size: .; J: TRBJ1-6; V: TRBV7-8; CDR3: CASSLTWNSPLHF
length: 14; size: .; J: TRBJ1-4; V: TRBV27; CDR3: CASRTGAGREKLFF
length: 12; size: .; J: TRBJ2-3; V: TRBV25-1; CDR3: CASRAQGWSQYF
length: 15; size: .; J: TRBJ2-2; V: TRBV5-4; CDR3: CASRSGTPNTGELFF
length: 14; size: .; J: TRBJ1-1; V: TRBV5-1; CDR3: CASSLAPPRTEAFF
length: 14; size: once; J: TRBJ2-1; V: TRBV19; CDR3: CASSALGAPREQFF
length: 14; size: .; J: TRBJ1-2; V: TRBV6-5; CDR3: CASSYIDRGSGYTF
length: 17; size: .; J: TRBJ2-1; V: TRBV7-6; CDR3: CASSLALIRQGHNEQFF
length: 13; size: .; J: TRBJ1-5; V: TRBV30; CDR3: CAWSPTGDQPQHF
length: 16; size: .; J: TRBJ1-5; V: TRBV2; CDR3: CASRAYREGRNQPQHF
length: 13; size: .; J: TRBJ1-5; V: TRBV7-2; CDR3: CASSLYRHQPQHF
length: 15; size: few; J: TRBJ2-1; V: TRBV10-3; CDR3: CAISESVIAGDEQFF
length: 13; size: .; J: TRBJ1-5; V: TRBV25-1; CDR3: CASSQRGYQPQHF
length: 15; size: .; J: TRBJ1-1; V: TRBV6-1; CDR3: CASRPRQGMNTEAFF
length: 14; size: .; J: TRBJ1-4; V: TRBV5-1; CDR3: CASSLTTTNEKLFF
length: 16; size: .; J: TRBJ2-7; V: TRBV29-1; CDR3: CSVGGLGDRGTYEQYF
length: 17; size: .; J: TRBJ2-5; V: TRBV4-1; CDR3: CASSQESGLAGGQTQYF
length: 15; size: .; J: TRBJ1-4; V: TRBV7-9; CDR3: CASSLAAATNEKLFF
length: 13; size: .; J: TRBJ2-1; V: TRBV12-2; CDR3: CALSGTGYNEQFF
length: 15; size: .; J: TRBJ2-5; V: TRBV28; CDR3: CASSLLDREKETQYF